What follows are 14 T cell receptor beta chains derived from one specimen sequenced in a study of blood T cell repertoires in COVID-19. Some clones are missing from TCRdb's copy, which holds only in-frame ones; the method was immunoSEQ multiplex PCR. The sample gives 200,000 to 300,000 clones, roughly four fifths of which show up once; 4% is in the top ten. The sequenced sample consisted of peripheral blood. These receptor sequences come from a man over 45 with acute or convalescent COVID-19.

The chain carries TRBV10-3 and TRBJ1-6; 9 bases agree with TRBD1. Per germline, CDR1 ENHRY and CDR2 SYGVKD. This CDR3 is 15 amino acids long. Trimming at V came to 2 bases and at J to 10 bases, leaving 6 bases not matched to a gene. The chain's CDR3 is CAISERVDRGSPLHF. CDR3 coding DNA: TGTGCCATCAGTGAGCGAGTGGACAGGGGATCACCCCTCCACTTT.

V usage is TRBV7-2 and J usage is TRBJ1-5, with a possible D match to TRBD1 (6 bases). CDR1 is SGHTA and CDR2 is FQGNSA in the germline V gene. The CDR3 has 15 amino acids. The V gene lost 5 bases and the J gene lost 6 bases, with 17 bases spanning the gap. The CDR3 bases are TGTGCCAGCAGCGCACAGGGTTCGTCTCCTCAGCCCCAGCATTTT. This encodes CASSAQGSSPQPQHF.

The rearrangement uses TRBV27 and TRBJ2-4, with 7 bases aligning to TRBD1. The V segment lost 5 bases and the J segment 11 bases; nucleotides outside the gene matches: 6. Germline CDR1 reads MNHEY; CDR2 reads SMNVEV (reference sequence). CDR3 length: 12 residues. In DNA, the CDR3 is TGTGCCAGCAGTCCGACGGGACAGTTTCAGTACTTC. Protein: CASSPTGQFQYF.

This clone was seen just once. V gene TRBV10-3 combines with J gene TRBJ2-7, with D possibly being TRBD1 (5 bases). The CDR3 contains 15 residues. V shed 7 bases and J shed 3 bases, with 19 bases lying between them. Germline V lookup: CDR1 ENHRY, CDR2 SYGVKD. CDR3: CAIMGNSDMSYEQYF. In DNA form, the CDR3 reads TGTGCCATCATGGGGAACTCGGACATGAGCTACGAGCAGTACTTC.

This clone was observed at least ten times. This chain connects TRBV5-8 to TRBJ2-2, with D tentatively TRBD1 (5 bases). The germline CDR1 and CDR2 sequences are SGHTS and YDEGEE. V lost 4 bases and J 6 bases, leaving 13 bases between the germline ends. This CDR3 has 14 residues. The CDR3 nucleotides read TGTGCCAGCAGCACAGCAGGGTGGGCCGGGGAGCTGTTTTTT. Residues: CASSTAGWAGELFF.

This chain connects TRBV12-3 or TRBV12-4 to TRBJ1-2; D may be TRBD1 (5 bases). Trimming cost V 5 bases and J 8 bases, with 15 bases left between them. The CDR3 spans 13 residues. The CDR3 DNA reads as TGTGCCAGCAGTGGGGACCGGGCGGGGGGCTACACCTTC. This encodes CASSGDRAGGYTF.

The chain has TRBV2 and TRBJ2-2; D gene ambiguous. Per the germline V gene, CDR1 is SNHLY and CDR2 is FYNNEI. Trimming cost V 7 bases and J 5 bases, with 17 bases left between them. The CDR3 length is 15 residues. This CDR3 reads CASTKTLTRTGELFF. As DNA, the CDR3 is TGTGCCAGCACCAAGACCCTAACGAGGACCGGGGAGCTGTTTTTT.

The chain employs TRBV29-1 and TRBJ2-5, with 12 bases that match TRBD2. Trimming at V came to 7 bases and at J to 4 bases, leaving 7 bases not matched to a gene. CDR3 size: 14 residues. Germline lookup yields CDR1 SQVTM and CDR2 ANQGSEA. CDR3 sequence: CSGSGTSGRETQYF. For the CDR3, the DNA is TGCAGCGGGAGCGGGACTAGCGGGCGAGAGACCCAGTACTTC.

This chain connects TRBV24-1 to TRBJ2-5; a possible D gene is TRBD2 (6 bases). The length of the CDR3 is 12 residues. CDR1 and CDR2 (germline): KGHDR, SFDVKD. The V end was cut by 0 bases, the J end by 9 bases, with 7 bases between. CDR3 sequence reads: CATSDLSGPQYF. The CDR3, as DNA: TGTGCCACCAGTGATTTGAGCGGGCCCCAGTACTTC.

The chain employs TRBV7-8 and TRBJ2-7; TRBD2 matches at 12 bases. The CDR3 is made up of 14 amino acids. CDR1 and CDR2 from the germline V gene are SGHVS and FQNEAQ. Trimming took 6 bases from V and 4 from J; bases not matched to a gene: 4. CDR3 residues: CASRSSGRGYEQYF. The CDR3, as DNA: TGTGCCAGCAGGTCTAGCGGGAGGGGGTACGAGCAGTACTTC.

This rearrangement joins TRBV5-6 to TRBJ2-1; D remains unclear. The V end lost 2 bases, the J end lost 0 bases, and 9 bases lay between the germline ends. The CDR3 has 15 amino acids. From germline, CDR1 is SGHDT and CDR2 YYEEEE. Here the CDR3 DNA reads TGTGCCAGCAGCTTCGACTCTAGCTCCTACAATGAGCAGTTCTTC. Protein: CASSFDSSSYNEQFF.

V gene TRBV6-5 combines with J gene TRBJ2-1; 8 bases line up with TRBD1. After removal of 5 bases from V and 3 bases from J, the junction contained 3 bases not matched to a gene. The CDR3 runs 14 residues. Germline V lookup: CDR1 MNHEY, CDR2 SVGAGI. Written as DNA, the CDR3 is TGTGCCAGCAGTCTGGGACAGGTCTACAATGAGCAGTTCTTC. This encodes CASSLGQVYNEQFF.

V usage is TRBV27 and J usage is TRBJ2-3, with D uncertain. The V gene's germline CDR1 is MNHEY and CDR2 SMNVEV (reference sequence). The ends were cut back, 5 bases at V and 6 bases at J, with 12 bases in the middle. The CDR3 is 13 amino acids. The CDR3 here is CASSPGPSDTQYF. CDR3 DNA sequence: TGTGCCAGCAGTCCGGGTCCCTCGGATACGCAGTATTTT.

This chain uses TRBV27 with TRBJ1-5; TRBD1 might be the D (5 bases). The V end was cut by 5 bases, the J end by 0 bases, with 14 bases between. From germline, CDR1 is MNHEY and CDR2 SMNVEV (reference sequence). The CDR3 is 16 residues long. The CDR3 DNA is TGTGCCAGCAGTCGGCCGCGGGGGTATAGCAATCAGCCCCAGCATTTT. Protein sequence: CASSRPRGYSNQPQHF.